Sequencing of this TCR beta chain was carried out in a study of Graves' ophthalmopathy and Graves' hyperthyroidism. Study background: No treatment had been given when peripheral blood was collected at initial diagnosis.

Per the germline V gene, CDR1 is KGHSH and CDR2 is LQKENI. The CDR3 is 14 residues long. V lost 4 bases to trimming and J lost 3 bases, with 10 bases between them. Amplification of TCR beta CDR3 regions used RNA transcripts. First-round RT-PCR relied on HTBI primers, and a second-round multiplex PCR came next. TCRdb re-called the multiplex PCR reads through MiXCR, storing one row per CDR3 protein. This table holds about 210,000 distinct CDR3 sequences, 25% to 30% found once. The starting material, more than 8.5 ml of fresh peripheral blood, provided the PBMCs. This clonotype was counted at least ten times.

The sequencing input was peripheral blood. The chain carries TRBV18 and TRBJ1-5; TRBD1 might be the D (5 bases). The TCR was taken from a man between 45 and 60 years old with Graves' ophthalmopathy. The CDR3 reads CASSQADNNQPQHF. CDR3 nucleotide sequence: TGTGCCAGCTCACAGGCGGACAACAATCAGCCCCAGCATTTT.